This T cell receptor beta chain was captured in a study of blood T cell repertoires in COVID-19. Study information: In each case, the material was cDNA or gDNA derived from T cells, B-cell-depleted T cells, or PBMCs.

In the original workflow: Amplified reference gene primers provided the basis for estimating nucleated cell counts. Produced via immunoSEQ multiplex PCR; TCRdb's table is partial and in-frame only. Clone size and V and J calls were adopted from that table, with D and trimming inferred from the DNA. Of some 150,000 clones in the sample, roughly 87% were seen once. V lost 0 bases, J lost 6 bases, and 6 bases stayed unmatched. The CDR3 totals 16 residues. Germline-derived CDR1 and CDR2 are SGHDN and FVKESK. The sequence was collected from a woman between 50 and 59 years old with acute or convalescent COVID-19. The chain joins TRBV14 to TRBJ2-4; 9 nucleotides line up with TRBD1. Sequencing was done on a sample of peripheral blood. This chain's CDR3 is CASSQEDRGTRNIQYF. CDR3 coding DNA: TGTGCCAGCAGCCAAGAGGACAGGGGCACCCGAAACATTCAGTACTTC.